Following are 30 T cell receptor beta chains from one sample sequenced in a study of blood T cell repertoires in COVID-19. Data came from immunoSEQ multiplex PCR; TCRdb stores just in-frame clones and leaves some out. The sample consists of around 200,000 clones, approximately 83% of them appearing once. The sequenced sample was peripheral blood. Every receptor here comes from a woman in her 30s with COVID-19, enrolled during active disease.

V and J are TRBV5-1 and TRBJ2-7; 10 bases match TRBD1. The germline V gene encodes CDR1 SGHRS and CDR2 YFSETQ. J gave up 1 base and V 0 bases, and 1 base lay outside the gene matches. CDR3 size: 15 residues. The CDR3 here is CASSLGQGASYEQYF. The CDR3 bases are TGCGCCAGCAGCTTGGGACAGGGGGCTTCCTACGAGCAGTACTTC.

The chain couples TRBV7-9 to TRBJ1-1; the D is unclear. Germline CDR1 SEHNR, CDR2 FQNEAQ (reference sequence). The V end was cut by 1 base, the J end by 1 base, with 7 bases between. The CDR3 runs 14 residues. CDR3 region: CASSLVNGNTEAFF. CDR3 DNA sequence: TGTGCCAGCAGCTTAGTGAACGGGAACACTGAAGCTTTCTTT.

The chain couples TRBV30 to TRBJ2-7; D might be TRBD1 (6 bases). The CDR3 runs 15 residues. The germline V and J ends were trimmed by 0 bases and 2 bases, with 14 bases remaining between them. From germline, CDR1 is GTSNPN and CDR2 SVGIG (reference sequence). CDR3 residues: CAWSVQSGVAYEQYF. CDR3 DNA: TGTGCCTGGAGTGTACAGTCAGGGGTCGCCTACGAGCAGTACTTC.

The chain joins TRBV5-4 to TRBJ2-3; 7 positions match TRBD1. This CDR3 is built from 16 residues. Germline CDR1 SGHNT, CDR2 YYREEE (reference sequence). V was clipped by 4 bases and J by 2 bases; unmatched bases: 10. In DNA form, the CDR3 reads TGTGCCAGCAGCCCGCCTCCCGGACAGGCCACAGATACGCAGTATTTT. Its translation is CASSPPPGQATDTQYF. The variable domain in full, with the rest retrieved from reference TRBV5-4 and TRBJ2-3, is ETGVTQSPTHLIKTRGQQVTLRCSSQSGHNTVSWYQQALGQGPQFIFQYYREEENGRGNFPPRFSGLQFPNYSSELNVNALELDDSALYLCASSPPPGQATDTQYFGPGTRLTVL.

This rearrangement joins TRBV4-1 to TRBJ2-2; D might be TRBD2 (6 bases). Germline CDR1 and CDR2: MGHRA and YSYEKL. With 1 base removed from V and 13 bases from J, the gap between germline ends came to 16 bases. The CDR3 is made up of 14 amino acids. CDR3 region: CASSQARECKGLFF. CDR3 sequence (DNA): TGCGCCAGCAGCCAAGCCCGGGAGTGTAAGGGGCTGTTTTTT.

The chain uses TRBV6-5 and TRBJ2-7, with 12 bases lining up with TRBD2. The germline V gene encodes CDR1 MNHEY and CDR2 SVGAGI. V lost 1 base to trimming and J lost 7 bases; unmatched junction nucleotides: 2. The CDR3 is made up of 14 amino acids. Here the CDR3 DNA reads TGTGCCAGCAGTTACTGGGGGACTAGCGGGGAGCAGTACTTC. Its protein product is CASSYWGTSGEQYF.

This sequence joins TRBV7-9 and TRBJ2-1, with a tentative D call TRBD2 (6 bases). The germline V gene has CDR1 SEHNR and CDR2 FQNEAQ (reference sequence). V lost 5 bases to trimming and J lost 6 bases, with 20 bases between them. The CDR3 totals 16 residues. The CDR3 DNA is TGTGCCAGCAGCCCCTTGGGGGGTGGAGGGGCCAATGAGCAGTTCTTC. Translating it yields CASSPLGGGGANEQFF.

The chain combines TRBV4-2 with TRBJ2-7, with 7 bases matching TRBD1. V lost 1 base to trimming and J lost 2 bases; unmatched junction nucleotides: 8. CDR3 length equals 16 residues. CDR1 and CDR2 (germline): LGHNA, YNFKEQ. The CDR3 DNA follows: TGTGCCAGCAGCCAAGCAGGGACAGCGTTAACCTACGAGCAGTACTTC. Amino acids: CASSQAGTALTYEQYF.

J is TRBJ2-3 and V is TRBV7-3; 7 nucleotides align to TRBD2. Germline V gene lookup returns CDR1 SGHTA and CDR2 FQGTGA. V shed 3 bases, J shed 2 bases, and the junction held 5 bases outside the gene matches. This CDR3 comprises 15 residues. Here the CDR3 DNA reads TGTGCCAGCAGCTTTCGCGGGAGAGACACAGATACGCAGTATTTT. Residues: CASSFRGRDTDTQYF.

The genes are TRBV3-1 (or the pseudogene TRBV3-2) and TRBJ2-7, with unresolved D. This CDR3 has 15 residues. Trimming stripped 0 bases from V and 2 bases from J, with 11 bases between. Germline V gene data show CDR1 as LGHDT and CDR2 as YNNKEL (reference sequence). The DNA of the CDR3 is TGTGCCAGCAGCCAAGAGTCCCGGCGGACCTACGAGCAGTACTTC. It is translated as CASSQESRRTYEQYF.

This rearrangement joins TRBV5-5 to TRBJ2-3; 8 bases align to TRBD2. Germline V gene data show CDR1 as SGHKS and CDR2 as YYEKEE (reference sequence). V dropped 3 bases and J dropped 4; count of bases not matched to a gene: 10. The CDR3 totals 16 residues. CDR3 nucleotides: TGTGCCAGCAGCTGGGGACTAGGCAAGGACCCAGATACGCAGTATTTT. Its translation is CASSWGLGKDPDTQYF. Full variable domain (missing parts from reference TRBV5-5 and TRBJ2-3): DAGVTQSPTHLIKTRGQQVTLRCSPISGHKSVSWYQQVLGQGPQFIFQYYEKEERGRGNFPDRFSARQFPNYSSELNVNALLLGDSALYLCASSWGLGKDPDTQYFGPGTRLTVL.

This clone was seen a handful of times. V is TRBV21-1 and J is TRBJ1-5; the table gives TRBD1 as D, unverified against the DNA. TRBV21-1 is deemed a pseudogene. The length of the CDR3 is 15 residues. CDR3 sequence (DNA): TGTGCCAGCAGCGATCGACAGGGGGCCGGACAGCCCCAGCATTTT. This codes for CASSDRQGAGQPQHF.

The chain combines TRBV29-1 with TRBJ1-4; a weak D match, TRBD1 (6 bases). Trimming removed 1 base at V and 10 bases at J, with 16 bases between. The germline V gene has CDR1 SQVTM and CDR2 ANQGSEA. This CDR3 has 14 residues. The CDR3 is CSVEGGGRGRKLFF. In DNA, the CDR3 is TGCAGCGTTGAAGGGGGGGGGCGCGGGCGAAAACTGTTTTTT.

For the CDR3, the DNA is TGTGCCAGCAGCTCCAGGGCGGGATTCGAGGCTGAAGCTTTCTTT. This sequence encodes CASSSRAGFEAEAFF. The chain employs TRBV7-9 and TRBJ1-1; D is possibly TRBD1 (5 bases). Looked up from germline, CDR1 is SEHNR and CDR2 is FQNEAQ (reference sequence). V was cut by 4 bases and J by 6 bases, with 18 bases left in between. The CDR3 runs 15 residues.

The chain has TRBV5-1 and TRBJ2-1; perhaps TRBD2 as D (5 bases). CDR1 SGHRS and CDR2 YFSETQ come from the germline V gene. V gave up 7 bases and J gave up 2 bases, with 13 bases separating them. The CDR3 sequence is 14 residues long. The CDR3 region has the DNA TGCGCCAGCGGGCCCACCGGGACCTACAATGAGCAGTTCTTC. This sequence encodes CASGPTGTYNEQFF. Looking up the rest from reference TRBV5-1 and TRBJ2-1 gives the full variable domain: KAGVTQTPRYLIKTRGQQVTLSCSPISGHRSVSWYQQTPGQGLQFLFEYFSETQRNKGNFPGRFSGRQFSNSRSEMNVSTLELGDSALYLCASGPTGTYNEQFFGPGTRLTVL.

The chain recombines TRBV3-1 (or the pseudogene TRBV3-2) with TRBJ1-2; D may be TRBD1 (6 bases). Germline CDR1 is LGHDT and CDR2 is YNNKEL (reference sequence). The CDR3 length is 14 residues. The V and J ends lost 4 bases and 8 bases respectively, with 17 bases between them. In DNA form, the CDR3 reads TGTGCCAGCAGCCTTAATATGGGACACGGAGGCTACACCTTC. Protein sequence: CASSLNMGHGGYTF.

This chain joins TRBV19 and TRBJ2-3; D possibly corresponds to TRBD2 (6 bases). The V end lost 6 bases, the J end lost 3 bases, and 19 bases lay between the germline ends. The CDR3 length is 16 residues. Looked up from germline, CDR1 is LNHDA and CDR2 is SQIVND (reference sequence). CDR3 DNA sequence: TGTGCCAGTAGGGGGAGTAGCGGAGTGGTGACAGATACGCAGTATTTT. This codes for CASRGSSGVVTDTQYF.

The chain carries TRBV11-2 and TRBJ1-2; 8 nucleotides line up with TRBD1. V gave up 8 bases and J gave up 2 bases; unmatched junction bases: 10. Germline V gene data show CDR1 as SGHAT and CDR2 as FQNNGV. This CDR3 comprises 15 residues. In DNA form, the CDR3 reads TGTGCCAGCGGATCCGTTACAGGGGGGAACTATGGCTACACCTTC. It encodes CASGSVTGGNYGYTF.

This chain links TRBV19 with TRBJ2-7; tentatively, D is TRBD1 (5 bases). The CDR3 extends over 14 amino acids. The germline V gene encodes CDR1 LNHDA and CDR2 SQIVND (reference sequence). V lost 1 base to trimming and J lost 3 bases, with 10 bases between them. CDR3 sequence reads: CASSIAGNGYEQYF. CDR3 nucleotide sequence: TGTGCCAGTAGTATAGCAGGGAACGGCTACGAGCAGTACTTC.

This chain links TRBV9 with TRBJ2-7, with 8 bases fitting TRBD2. Per germline, CDR1 SGDLS and CDR2 YYNGEE. This CDR3 has 13 residues. J lost 3 bases, V lost 4 bases, and 3 bases had no gene match. The CDR3: CASSMGLDYEQYF. Written as DNA, the CDR3 is TGTGCCAGCAGCATGGGACTAGACTACGAGCAGTACTTC.

The chain carries TRBV5-4 and TRBJ2-3; maybe TRBD1 (6 bases). The V end lost 4 bases, the J end lost 6 bases, and 12 bases lay between the germline ends. Germline V gives CDR1 SGHNT, CDR2 YYREEE (reference sequence). This CDR3 contains 13 residues. The CDR3 loop reads CASSKQGIDTQYF. For the CDR3, the DNA is TGTGCCAGCAGCAAACAGGGTATTGATACGCAGTATTTT.

CDR3 sequence reads: CAIRTERSNSGANVLTF. The CDR3 DNA follows: TGTGCCATCAGAACCGAGAGGAGTAACTCTGGGGCCAACGTCCTGACTTTC. V gene TRBV10-3 combines with J gene TRBJ2-6; D is uncertain. Germline V gene data show CDR1 as ENHRY and CDR2 as SYGVKD. V gave up 6 bases and J gave up 0 bases, with 15 bases separating them. The CDR3 consists of 17 residues.

The chain has TRBV5-1 and TRBJ2-7; 9 nucleotides align to TRBD2. CDR3 size: 14 residues. J gave up 4 bases and V 7 bases, and 9 bases lay outside the gene matches. Germline assignment: CDR1 SGHRS and CDR2 YFSETQ. In DNA form, the CDR3 reads TGCGCCAGCTCCTATAGCGGGAGCGGGTACGAGCAGTACTTC. Amino acid sequence: CASSYSGSGYEQYF.

J is TRBJ2-3 and V is TRBV4-1, with TRBD2 identical over 7 bases. Germline CDR1 reads MGHRA; CDR2 reads YSYEKL. The CDR3 extends over 15 amino acids. Unmatched junction bases numbered 5, after V lost 3 bases and J lost 2 bases. CDR3 in amino acids: CASSQGGITTDTQYF. CDR3 DNA: TGCGCCAGCAGCCAGGGAGGGATAACCACAGATACGCAGTATTTT.

This chain connects TRBV6-6 to TRBJ1-3; D unresolved. The CDR3 covers 12 residues. The V gene lost 3 bases and the J gene lost 3 bases, with 3 bases spanning the gap. From germline, CDR1 is MNHNY and CDR2 SVGAGI (reference sequence). As DNA, the CDR3 is TGTGCCAGCAGTTATATTGGAAACACCATATATTTT. Encoded protein: CASSYIGNTIYF.

The chain uses TRBV7-2 and TRBJ1-5; D remains unclear. The V gene's germline CDR1 is SGHTA and CDR2 FQGNSA. CDR3 length: 13 amino acids. Trimming shortened V by 10 bases and J by 3 bases, and 13 bases separated the two germline ends. The CDR3 here is CATQRELNQPQHF. CDR3 bases: TGTGCCACCCAACGGGAGCTCAATCAGCCCCAGCATTTT.

There are a few counts of this clone. V is TRBV7-2 and J is TRBJ1-2; D not resolved. V was pared by 4 bases and J by 4 bases, with 13 bases between. CDR1 and CDR2 from the germline V gene are SGHTA and FQGNSA. The CDR3 runs 14 residues. The CDR3 DNA sequence: TGTGCCAGCAGCTCCGTTGAGGGAGGCTATGGCTACACCTTC. Encoded protein: CASSSVEGGYGYTF.

The chain couples TRBV29-1 to TRBJ2-2; weak D call: TRBD2 (6 bases). Germline CDR1 reads SQVTM; CDR2 reads ANQGSEA. This CDR3 has 16 residues. Trimming shortened V by 6 bases and J by 0 bases, and 17 bases separated the two germline ends. The CDR3 nucleotides read TGCAGCGTCGCCCCTGAAGGCGGGGCGAACACCGGGGAGCTGTTTTTT. Encoded protein: CSVAPEGGANTGELFF.

This clone was detected only once. The V gene is TRBV30, the J gene TRBJ1-2; maybe TRBD1 (5 bases). Germline V gene data show CDR1 as GTSNPN and CDR2 as SVGIG (reference sequence). This CDR3 contains 12 residues. The ends were cut back, 5 bases at V and 2 bases at J, with 9 bases in the middle. Written as DNA, the CDR3 is TGTGCCTGGCAGGACACCAACTATGGCTACACCTTC. Protein: CAWQDTNYGYTF.

This chain connects TRBV5-1 to TRBJ2-2; D perhaps matches TRBD1 (6 bases). V lost 6 bases and J lost 2, with 11 bases in between. CDR3 size: 14 residues. Germline CDR1 SGHRS, CDR2 YFSETQ. The CDR3 reads CASTRDKNTGELFF. DNA of the CDR3: TGCGCCAGCACTCGGGACAAAAACACCGGGGAGCTGTTTTTT.